This T cell receptor beta chain was recovered during a study of blood T cells in healthy people across ages. Trimming removed 1 base at V and 8 bases at J, with 12 bases between. This CDR3 region has 12 residues. CDR1 DFQATT and CDR2 SNEGSKA come from the germline V gene (reference sequence). A second PCR of 7 to 11 cycles used a sample-barcoded 5' primer and a J-beta primer mix. One entry per CDR3 protein, called by TCRdb with MiXCR from the 5' RACE reads. The table includes around 1.7 million distinct CDR3 sequences, roughly 28% detected once. Donors gave around 9.3 milliliters of peripheral blood apiece. Each sample yielded at least 6 micrograms of PBMC total RNA.

This sequence originates from a young woman in good health. What was sequenced was blood. V usage is TRBV20-1 and J usage is TRBJ2-7; D is perhaps TRBD2 (5 bases). CDR3 DNA: TGCAGTGCTAGAGTCCCGCGAGGGCAGCAGTACTTC. This encodes CSARVPRGQQYF.